The 24 T cell receptor beta chains below were found in one sample sequenced in a study of blood T cell repertoires in COVID-19. Profiled with immunoSEQ multiplex PCR; TCRdb holds only in-frame clones, not every one. Among roughly 150,000 clones listed, 87% were seen once. Sequenced: peripheral blood. Receptors originate from a human donor in a cohort sampled during active COVID-19.

The CDR3 DNA sequence: TGTGCCAGCAGTTACTCCTACAGCACAGATACGCAGTATTTT. This codes for CASSYSYSTDTQYF. This chain uses TRBV6-5 with TRBJ2-3; unclear D gene. This CDR3 contains 14 residues. The ends were cut back, 0 bases at V and 0 bases at J, with 4 bases in the middle. CDR1 is MNHEY, CDR2 SVGAGI, per germline.

The J gene is TRBJ2-1, the V gene TRBV3-1 (or the pseudogene TRBV3-2), with D maybe TRBD1 (5 bases). Germline CDR1 is LGHDT and CDR2 is YNNKEL (reference sequence). Deletions cut 6 bases from V and 6 bases from J, with 6 bases between. The CDR3 spans 11 residues. The CDR3 DNA reads TGTGCCAGCAGTAGGGGCAATGAGCAGTTCTTC. Translated: CASSRGNEQFF.

Note on this clone: Other nucleotide sequences from this sample produce the same CDR3. The chain uses TRBV18 and TRBJ2-3; 14 positions match TRBD2. Looked up from germline, CDR1 is KGHSH and CDR2 is LQKENI. After removal of 6 bases from V and 3 bases from J, the junction contained 5 bases not matched to a gene. The CDR3 sequence is 16 residues long. For the CDR3, the DNA is TGTGCCAGCTCCCGCGGGACTAGCGGGAGTACAGATACGCAGTATTTT. It is translated as CASSRGTSGSTDTQYF.

This clone was detected a few times. The chain recombines TRBV30 with TRBJ2-2, with 13 bases matching TRBD2. The length of the CDR3 is 17 residues. With V trimmed by 0 bases and J by 6 bases, 7 bases remained unmatched. Germline lookup yields CDR1 GTSNPN and CDR2 SVGIG (reference sequence). The CDR3 coding sequence is TGTGCCTGGAGTGTACCGCCGGGACTAGCGGGACCCGGGGAGCTGTTTTTT. It specifies CAWSVPPGLAGPGELFF.

The V gene is TRBV11-3, the J gene TRBJ2-7; D possibly corresponds to TRBD2 (6 bases). From germline, CDR1 is SGHNT and CDR2 YENEEA. The CDR3 has 13 residues. Trimming took off 9 bases at V and 3 bases at J, with 15 bases between the two ends. This CDR3 reads CASAGTSNYEQYF. The DNA for the CDR3 is TGTGCCAGTGCCGGGACTTCAAACTACGAGCAGTACTTC.

This clone has just one count. The CDR3 reads CASSPPARPEKLFF. CDR3 nucleotide sequence: TGTGCCAGCTCACCACCCGCGAGGCCTGAAAAACTGTTTTTT. The chain carries TRBV18 and TRBJ1-4; D unresolved. This CDR3 spans 14 amino acids. The germline V gene has CDR1 KGHSH and CDR2 LQKENI. The V and J ends lost 0 bases and 7 bases respectively, with 9 bases between them.

This chain uses TRBV9 with TRBJ2-7, with D possibly TRBD1 on 6 matching bases. This CDR3 is built from 15 residues. Germline CDR1 reads SGDLS; CDR2 reads YYNGEE. With 2 bases removed from V and 4 bases from J, the gap between germline ends came to 16 bases. The CDR3 DNA reads TGTGCCAGCAGCGTGGGTCAGGGGTCCTTTTACGAGCAGTACTTC. Translation gives CASSVGQGSFYEQYF. Supplemented by reference TRBV9 and TRBJ2-7, the full variable domain reads DSGVTQTPKHLITATGQRVTLRCSPRSGDLSVYWYQQSLDQGLQFLIQYYNGEERAKGNILERFSAQQFPDLHSELNLSSLELGDSALYFCASSVGQGSFYEQYFGPGTRLTVT.

The chain links TRBV4-2 to TRBJ2-7, with 16 bases aligning to TRBD2. Germline loops: CDR1 LGHNA, CDR2 YNFKEQ. After removal of 2 bases from V and 2 bases from J, the junction contained 6 bases not matched to a gene. The CDR3 spans 18 residues. The CDR3: CASSQNTGTSGRAYEQYF. CDR3 coding DNA: TGTGCCAGCAGCCAAAATACCGGGACTAGCGGGAGGGCCTACGAGCAGTACTTC.

The rearrangement uses TRBV6-6 and TRBJ2-7, with 9 bases identical to TRBD1. V trimming: 6 bases; J trimming: 4 bases; junction bases outside the gene matches: 7. CDR3 size: 14 residues. Germline values: CDR1 MNHNY, CDR2 SVGAGI (reference sequence). In DNA, the CDR3 is TGTGCCAGCAGCACCGGGACAGGGAGATACGAGCAGTACTTC. Translation gives CASSTGTGRYEQYF.

This clone was seen a few times. CDR3 in amino acids: CSVAGGSYGYTF. The DNA for the CDR3 is TGCAGCGTTGCAGGGGGCAGCTATGGCTACACCTTC. The chain links TRBV29-1 to TRBJ1-2; 8 bases are a match to TRBD1. Trimming at V came to 4 bases and at J to 4 bases, leaving 2 bases not matched to a gene. The germline gives CDR1 SQVTM, CDR2 ANQGSEA. The CDR3 runs 12 residues.

The rearrangement joins TRBV14 to TRBJ1-1, with D possibly being TRBD1 (6 bases). V lost 5 bases to trimming and J lost 5 bases, with 15 bases between them. Germline CDR1 and CDR2: SGHDN and FVKESK. This CDR3 comprises 14 residues. This CDR3 is CASSERGAGTEAFF. The CDR3 coding sequence is TGTGCCAGCAGCGAGCGGGGGGCAGGGACTGAAGCTTTCTTT.

The rearrangement joins TRBV9 to TRBJ2-7; 9 bases line up with TRBD2. The germline CDR1 and CDR2 sequences are SGDLS and YYNGEE. V lost 4 bases to trimming and J lost 0 bases; unmatched junction nucleotides: 8. The CDR3 extends over 16 amino acids. The CDR3 coding sequence is TGTGCCAGCAGCCCGAATAGACTAGCGGTCTCCTACGAGCAGTACTTC. As protein: CASSPNRLAVSYEQYF.

The genes are TRBV3-1 (or the pseudogene TRBV3-2) and TRBJ2-5, with D unresolved. Germline assignment: CDR1 LGHDT and CDR2 YNNKEL (reference sequence). Trimming stripped 0 bases from V and 4 bases from J, with 3 bases between. The CDR3 has 12 amino acids. The CDR3 region has the DNA TGTGCCAGCAGCCAAGATATAGAGACCCAGTACTTC. It encodes CASSQDIETQYF.

This chain joins TRBV5-4 and TRBJ2-1; D gene uncertain. Germline values: CDR1 SGHNT, CDR2 YYREEE (reference sequence). This CDR3 is built from 15 residues. The V end was cut by 4 bases, the J end by 1 base, with 12 bases between. The CDR3 spells CASSPEIASYNEQFF. As DNA, the CDR3 is TGTGCCAGCAGCCCTGAAATAGCTTCCTACAATGAGCAGTTCTTC. Using reference TRBV5-4 and TRBJ2-1 for the parts outside the CDR3, the full variable domain is ETGVTQSPTHLIKTRGQQVTLRCSSQSGHNTVSWYQQALGQGPQFIFQYYREEENGRGNFPPRFSGLQFPNYSSELNVNALELDDSALYLCASSPEIASYNEQFFGPGTRLTVL.

This rearrangement joins TRBV2 to TRBJ2-1; 10 bases are a match to TRBD1. The CDR3 has 15 residues. Germline V lookup: CDR1 SNHLY, CDR2 FYNNEI. The ends lost 3 bases at V and 5 bases at J; junction bases unmatched: 4. The DNA for the CDR3 is TGTGCCAGCAGTGATTTGGGACAGGGGCACAATGAGCAGTTCTTC. This translates into CASSDLGQGHNEQFF.

This chain connects TRBV4-1 to TRBJ2-3; the D gene is possibly TRBD2 (5 bases). Trimming removed 0 bases from V and 2 bases from J, with 12 bases in between. The CDR3 is made up of 16 amino acids. Germline assignment: CDR1 MGHRA and CDR2 YSYEKL. This CDR3 reads CASSQEGERPTDTQYF. CDR3 in DNA: TGCGCCAGCAGCCAAGAGGGAGAGCGGCCCACAGATACGCAGTATTTT.

The chain recombines TRBV28 with TRBJ2-7; D remains ambiguous. V lost 3 bases to trimming and J lost 4 bases, with 7 bases between them. This CDR3 region has 12 residues. Germline CDR1 and CDR2: MDHEN and SYDVKM. The DNA of the CDR3 is TGTGCCAGCAGTTTCTCCTATTACGAGCAGTACTTC. It codes for CASSFSYYEQYF.

This clone was seen just once. In DNA, the CDR3 is TGTGCCAGTAGTATAGAGGGGGCTAGCGGCCTCACCTACGAGCAGTACTTC. Residues: CASSIEGASGLTYEQYF. The chain joins TRBV19 to TRBJ2-7; a weak D match, TRBD2 (7 bases). V dropped 0 bases and J dropped 2 bases, with 17 bases sitting between them. The CDR3 contains 17 residues. Per the germline V gene, CDR1 is LNHDA and CDR2 is SQIVND (reference sequence).

The rearrangement links TRBV6-1 to TRBJ2-6; TRBD1 matches 8 bases. The ends lost 4 bases at V and 0 bases at J; junction bases unmatched: 5. The CDR3 loop spans 17 amino acids. Germline-derived CDR1 and CDR2 are MNHNS and SASEGT. The CDR3 bases are TGTGCCAGCAGTGTCGACAGGGGAGCCTCTGGGGCCAACGTCCTGACTTTC. Its translation: CASSVDRGASGANVLTF.

J is TRBJ2-1 and V is TRBV7-9, with D possibly matching TRBD1 (6 bases). This CDR3 comprises 19 residues. V lost 5 bases to trimming and J lost 3 bases, with 26 bases between them. CDR1 is SEHNR and CDR2 is FQNEAQ in the germline V gene (reference sequence). The CDR3 DNA follows: TGTGCCAGCAGCCCGGACAGAGGAATCACCGGTACCTTCTACAATGAGCAGTTCTTC. Its protein is CASSPDRGITGTFYNEQFF. Drawing the rest from reference TRBV7-9 and TRBJ2-1, the complete variable domain is DTGVSQNPRHKITKRGQNVTFRCDPISEHNRLYWYRQTLGQGPEFLTYFQNEAQLEKSRLLSDRFSAERPKGSFSTLEIQRTEQGDSAMYLCASSPDRGITGTFYNEQFFGPGTRLTVL.

The chain couples TRBV28 to TRBJ1-2; D gene ambiguous. Trimming cost V 5 bases and J 5 bases, with 21 bases left between them. The germline V gene has CDR1 MDHEN and CDR2 SYDVKM. The CDR3 is made up of 16 amino acids. The CDR3 here is CASSPRDRSLLYGYTF. CDR3 coding DNA: TGTGCCAGCAGTCCGAGAGACCGATCCTTACTATATGGCTACACCTTC.

The genes are TRBV9 and TRBJ2-7, with D possibly matching TRBD2 (5 bases). Germline V gene lookup returns CDR1 SGDLS and CDR2 YYNGEE. The germline V and J ends were trimmed by 4 bases and 2 bases, with 13 bases remaining between them. The CDR3 runs 14 residues. DNA for the CDR3: TGTGCCAGCAGCTGGAGGATAGGCGCCTACGAGCAGTACTTC. Protein: CASSWRIGAYEQYF. The entire variable domain, with the rest obtained from reference TRBV9 and TRBJ2-7, is as follows: DSGVTQTPKHLITATGQRVTLRCSPRSGDLSVYWYQQSLDQGLQFLIQYYNGEERAKGNILERFSAQQFPDLHSELNLSSLELGDSALYFCASSWRIGAYEQYFGPGTRLTVT.

The CDR3 sequence: CASSRGQGNTIYF. The CDR3 DNA follows: TGTGCCAGCAGCCGAGGCCAGGGGAACACCATATATTTT. V gene TRBV13 combines with J gene TRBJ1-3; D may be TRBD1 (6 bases). V was shortened by 5 bases and J by 7 bases, with 12 bases between the two germline ends. The CDR3 is 13 amino acids. Looked up from germline, CDR1 is PRHDT and CDR2 is FYEKMQ (reference sequence).

V and J are TRBV11-3 and TRBJ2-7, with 7 bases lining up with TRBD2. Germline CDR1 and CDR2: SGHNT and YENEEA. V lost 1 base, J lost 3 bases, and 3 bases stayed unmatched. The CDR3 is 14 residues long. The CDR3 region is CASSLVGGSYEQYF. CDR3 sequence (DNA): TGTGCCAGCAGCTTAGTGGGGGGGAGCTACGAGCAGTACTTC. Drawing the rest from reference TRBV11-3 and TRBJ2-7, the complete variable domain is EAGVVQSPRYKIIEKKQPVAFWCNPISGHNTLYWYLQNLGQGPELLIRYENEEAVDDSQLPKDRFSAERLKGVDSTLKIQPAELGDSAVYLCASSLVGGSYEQYFGPGTRLTVT.